The rows below give T cell receptor beta chains drawn from one sample of a study of shared clonotypes between healthy human individuals. Sequencing was performed with immunoSEQ multiplex PCR; in TCRdb, only in-frame clones are kept and a portion is missing. The sample lists roughly 2.2 million clones, approximately 90% occurring once. Sequencing input: naive CD4+ T cells from PBMCs. The source of these receptors is a man aged 18-30 years in good health. Some clones in this sample may be carry-over from other donors' samples. CDR3s include the opening cysteine and the closing phenylalanine or tryptophan. The D gene is left open where the match is weak. Clone sizes are given selectively: once, few, many, or a class where the clone is expanded.

clone size	V gene	J gene	D gene	CDR3 DNA	CDR3 protein
few	TRBV28	TRBJ1-1	TRBD1	TGTGCCAGCAGTCTACCGACCGGGACAGGGAGGACTGAAGCTTTCTTT	CASSLPTGTGRTEAFF
once	TRBV28	TRBJ2-7	NA	TGTGCCAGCGGGAGGCCTCCTACCAACGAGCAGTACTTC	CASGRPPTNEQYF
NA	TRBV2	TRBJ2-7	NA	TGTGCCAGCGATTGGGCAGGGGTCTACGAGCAGTACTTC	CASDWAGVYEQYF
NA	TRBV5-1	TRBJ1-1	NA	TGCGCCAGCAGCTTGTACAGGCAGAACACTGAAGCTTTCTTT	CASSLYRQNTEAFF
NA	TRBV2	TRBJ1-5	NA	TGTGCCAGCAGTGATTTCAGGGGACTTCAGCCCCAGCATTTT	CASSDFRGLQPQHF
NA	TRBV6-5	TRBJ1-5	TRBD1	TGTGCCAGCAGTGGCGGACAGGGGGGGCGTCAGCCCCAGCATTTT	CASSGGQGGRQPQHF
NA	TRBV28	TRBJ2-3	NA	TGTGCCAGCAGTTTAGGGGTCGATACGCAGTATTTT	CASSLGVDTQYF
NA	TRBV10-3	TRBJ1-4	TRBD1	TGTGCCATCAGCCCGGGACAGGGGTATGAAAAACTGTTTTTT	CAISPGQGYEKLFF
NA	TRBV2	TRBJ2-1	NA	TGTGCCAGCACCCCAGCCGCTCAGGTATTGCCCAAACAGTTCTTC	CASTPAAQVLPKQFF
NA	TRBV5-5	TRBJ2-7	TRBD1	TGTGCCAGCAGCTTGATAGGGGGCGAGAGATACGAGCAGTACTTC	CASSLIGGERYEQYF
NA	TRBV19	TRBJ2-1	TRBD2	TGTGCCAGTGGACTAGCGGGAGTTAGGTCCTACAATGAGCAGTTCTTC	CASGLAGVRSYNEQFF
NA	TRBV10-3	TRBJ2-3	NA	TGTGCCATCAGTGAACTAGCTAGCACAGATACGCAGTATTTT	CAISELASTDTQYF
NA	TRBV11-3	TRBJ2-7	NA	TGTGCCAGCAGCCCCGGGACGGCCAACTACGAGCAGTACTTC	CASSPGTANYEQYF
NA	TRBV5-1	TRBJ2-7	TRBD2	TGCGCCAGCAGCTCCGGACTAGCGGACTACGAGCAGTACTTC	CASSSGLADYEQYF